This entry concerns a single TCR beta chain. There are 15 residues in the CDR3. Looked up from germline, CDR1 is SGHRS and CDR2 is YFSETQ. Trimming shortened V by 0 bases and J by 1 base, and 10 bases separated the two germline ends. Via MiXCR, TCRdb re-called the RT-PCR reads, giving one row per CDR3 protein. Of almost 700,000 distinct CDR3 sequences in the sample, 14% were seen once. The clonotype originates from a female donor in good health, serving as a healthy control. What was sequenced was memory CD4+ T cells from blood. This chain uses TRBV5-1 with TRBJ1-1; D ambiguous. The CDR3 sequence is CASSLGVGSNTEAFF. As DNA, the CDR3 is TGCGCCAGCAGCTTGGGCGTGGGATCGAACACTGAAGCTTTCTTT.